This T cell receptor (beta chain) emerged from a study of blood T cells in healthy people across ages. In the case of this clonotype: The antigen remains undetermined.

General study results and limits: A strong correlation between TCR beta diversity and naive T cell percentage was seen. While age rose, TCR beta diversity per million T cells dropped in a roughly linear way.

Trimming removed 0 bases at V and 0 bases at J, with 9 bases between. This CDR3 is 16 amino acids long. Per germline, CDR1 DFQATT and CDR2 SNEGSKA (reference sequence). A second 7 to 11 cycle PCR used barcoded and J-beta primers. TCRdb re-called the 5' RACE reads with MiXCR, one entry per CDR3 protein. This table holds about 2 million distinct CDR3 sequences, around half found once. This chain uses TRBV20-1 with TRBJ1-6; D not certain. Material: blood. The TCR was taken from a woman aged 40 to 55 in good health. The CDR3 nucleotides are TGCAGTGCTAGAGATGTCGTGGGCTCCTATAATTCACCCCTCCACTTT. It encodes CSARDVVGSYNSPLHF.